Below, 26 T cell receptor beta chains from the same sample are listed, as sequenced in a study of blood T cell repertoires in COVID-19. Method: immunoSEQ multiplex PCR; TCRdb's copy keeps in-frame clones and lacks some. The table includes approximately 220,000 clones, around 90% detected once. The source material was PBMCs or T cells enriched from blood (not recorded which). These TCRs come from a man under 40 who had been exposed to COVID-19.

This chain joins TRBV4-2 and TRBJ2-1, with 12 bases matching TRBD2. Unmatched junction bases numbered 8, after V lost 1 base and J lost 7 bases. Germline V gene lookup returns CDR1 LGHNA and CDR2 YNFKEQ. This CDR3 is 17 amino acids long. In nucleotides, the CDR3 is TGTGCCAGCAGCCAAGTGGATCCTAGCGGGGGGGGAAATGAGCAGTTCTTC. It codes for CASSQVDPSGGGNEQFF.

The table lists this clone with a count of one. V is TRBV7-9 and J is TRBJ2-5; possibly TRBD2 for D (6 bases). V was cut by 2 bases and J by 5 bases, with 15 bases left in between. This CDR3 has 15 amino acids. Germline V gene data show CDR1 as SEHNR and CDR2 as FQNEAQ (reference sequence). The CDR3 DNA reads as TGTGCCAGCAGCTTATCCCGCGGGGAGGCGGAGACCCAGTACTTC. Encoded protein: CASSLSRGEAETQYF.

The rearrangement uses TRBV2 and TRBJ2-1; D is ambiguous. The CDR3 spans 14 residues. CDR1 and CDR2 (germline): SNHLY, FYNNEI. V was trimmed by 5 bases and J by 5 bases, leaving 13 bases between them. CDR3 sequence reads: CASSTLTLNNEQFF. Written as DNA, the CDR3 is TGTGCCAGCAGTACTTTGACACTTAACAATGAGCAGTTCTTC.

The V call is TRBV18, the J call TRBJ1-3, with D possibly matching TRBD1 (6 bases). This CDR3 is 14 amino acids long. Looked up from germline, CDR1 is KGHSH and CDR2 is LQKENI. Trimming stripped 3 bases from V and 4 bases from J, with 10 bases between. CDR3 region: CASSPRGTGNTIYF. CDR3 nucleotides: TGTGCCAGCTCACCCAGGGGTACGGGAAACACCATATATTTT.

The chain uses TRBV30 and TRBJ1-1; TRBD1 aligns across 8 bases. The CDR3 runs 12 residues. Germline loops: CDR1 GTSNPN, CDR2 SVGIG (reference sequence). The V gene end was trimmed by 1 base and the J gene end by 10 bases; junction bases not matched to a gene: 5. The DNA of the CDR3 is TGTGCCTGGAGTGCCAGACAGGGGCCAGCTTTCTTT. This encodes CAWSARQGPAFF.

The chain combines TRBV7-2 with TRBJ2-5; the D gene is possibly TRBD1 (7 bases). Germline CDR1 SGHTA, CDR2 FQGNSA. The CDR3 has 13 amino acids. V gave up 5 bases and J gave up 5 bases, with 12 bases separating them. The chain's CDR3 is CASSISGGETQYF. The CDR3 DNA reads as TGTGCCAGCAGCATTTCAGGGGGGGAGACCCAGTACTTC. Combining the CDR3 with reference TRBV7-2 and TRBJ2-5 gives the whole variable domain GAGVSQSPSNKVTEKGKDVELRCDPISGHTALYWYRQSLGQGLEFLIYFQGNSAPDKSGLPSDRFSAERTGGSVSTLTIQRTQQEDSAVYLCASSISGGETQYFGPGTRLLVL.

The CDR3 loop reads CASSNTGGHQPQHF. For the CDR3, the DNA is TGTGCCAGTAGCAATACAGGGGGCCATCAGCCCCAGCATTTT. V gene TRBV19 combines with J gene TRBJ1-5; 9 positions agree with TRBD1. This CDR3 spans 14 amino acids. The V and J ends lost 6 bases and 5 bases, in that order; junction bases with no gene match: 5. Germline loops: CDR1 LNHDA, CDR2 SQIVND (reference sequence). Using reference TRBV19 and TRBJ1-5 for the parts outside the CDR3, the full variable domain is DGGITQSPKYLFRKEGQNVTLSCEQNLNHDAMYWYRQDPGQGLRLIYYSQIVNDFQKGDIAEGYSVSREKKESFPLTVTSAQKNPTAFYLCASSNTGGHQPQHFGDGTRLSIL.

The CDR3: CASSLRGSYNEQFF. DNA of the CDR3: TGTGCCAGCAGCTTACGGGGATCCTACAATGAGCAGTTCTTC. The J gene is TRBJ2-1, the V gene TRBV7-3; D is possibly TRBD2 (5 bases). This CDR3 is 14 amino acids long. Germline V lookup: CDR1 SGHTA, CDR2 FQGTGA. Trimming removed 2 bases at V and 1 base at J, with 6 bases between. Using reference TRBV7-3 and TRBJ2-1 for the parts outside the CDR3, the full variable domain is GAGVSQTPSNKVTEKGKYVELRCDPISGHTALYWYRQSLGQGPEFLIYFQGTGAADDSGLPNDRFFAVRPEGSVSTLKIQRTERGDSAVYLCASSLRGSYNEQFFGPGTRLTVL.

This chain connects TRBV27 to TRBJ2-1, with a weak D call TRBD2 (7 bases). The CDR3 consists of 15 residues. CDR1 MNHEY and CDR2 SMNVEV come from the germline V gene (reference sequence). V was cut by 7 bases and J by 5 bases, with 18 bases left in between. Here the CDR3 reads CASTAGAGGNNEQFF. The CDR3 DNA reads as TGTGCCAGCACCGCGGGGGCGGGTGGGAACAATGAGCAGTTCTTC.

The chain couples TRBV15 to TRBJ2-2, with a possible D match to TRBD1 (6 bases). With 0 bases removed from V and 6 bases from J, the gap between germline ends came to 14 bases. The CDR3 has 16 amino acids. CDR1 is LNHNV and CDR2 is YYDKDF in the germline V gene (reference sequence). CDR3 loop: CATSREDRGVPGELFF. The CDR3 DNA sequence: TGTGCCACCAGCAGAGAGGACAGAGGAGTTCCCGGGGAGCTGTTTTTT.

Ten or more counts support this clone. This chain connects TRBV25-1 to TRBJ2-5; D possibly corresponds to TRBD2 (5 bases). The germline CDR1 and CDR2 sequences are MGHDK and SYGVNS. Deletions cut 3 bases from V and 4 bases from J, with 15 bases between. CDR3 size: 15 residues. CDR3 region: CASSDPLGSGETQYF. CDR3 bases: TGTGCCAGCAGTGACCCCCTAGGAAGCGGAGAGACCCAGTACTTC.

The chain combines TRBV6-2 or TRBV6-3 with TRBJ1-5; D is possibly TRBD1 (5 bases). Germline V gene lookup returns CDR1 MNHEY and CDR2 SVGEGT. The CDR3 has 14 amino acids. Trimming removed 2 bases at V and 4 bases at J, with 9 bases between. The CDR3 loop is CASSYGRENQPQHF. CDR3 nucleotides: TGTGCCAGCAGTTACGGCAGGGAAAATCAGCCCCAGCATTTT.

The chain is built from TRBV4-1 and TRBJ2-5, with D maybe TRBD2 (6 bases). Germline V CDR1 and CDR2: MGHRA, YSYEKL. The CDR3 has 14 residues. Trimming left V 1 base short and J 5 bases short, with 11 bases between. The CDR3 coding sequence is TGCGCCAGCAGCCAAGCCGGGACTTCGGAGACCCAGTACTTC. Translation gives CASSQAGTSETQYF.

This chain uses TRBV7-2 with TRBJ1-5, with D unresolved. The CDR3 has 14 residues. V was clipped by 1 base and J by 2 bases, with 6 bases between them. Looked up from germline, CDR1 is SGHTA and CDR2 is FQGNSA. The CDR3 sequence: CASSLVLGNQPQHF. CDR3 nucleotide sequence: TGTGCCAGCAGCTTAGTACTAGGCAATCAGCCCCAGCATTTT.

The chain joins TRBV15 to TRBJ2-5; D remains ambiguous. Germline values: CDR1 LNHNV, CDR2 YYDKDF (reference sequence). CDR3 size: 14 residues. Trimming pared 5 bases from V and 4 bases from J, leaving 14 bases between. In DNA form, the CDR3 reads TGTGCCACCAGCCCTCTCCAGAATCGAGAGACCCAGTACTTC. It codes for CATSPLQNRETQYF.

The chain carries TRBV10-1 and TRBJ2-1; D is uncertain. V was clipped by 2 bases and J by 2 bases, with 10 bases between them. Germline V CDR1 and CDR2: WNHNN, SYGVQD (reference sequence). This CDR3 is built from 15 residues. CDR3 in DNA: TGCGCCAGCAGTGAGCCCTCAGGCGCCTACAATGAGCAGTTCTTC. Amino acids: CASSEPSGAYNEQFF.

The rearrangement links TRBV5-1 to TRBJ2-1; TRBD2 agrees at 12 bases. V lost 4 bases and J lost 0; bases outside the gene matches: 11. The CDR3 is 19 residues long. Germline V gene lookup returns CDR1 SGHRS and CDR2 YFSETQ. CDR3 nucleotides: TGCGCCAGCAGCACCAAGACTAGCGGGGGCCTCTACTCCTACAATGAGCAGTTCTTC. Protein product: CASSTKTSGGLYSYNEQFF.

The sample holds one count of this clone. V gene TRBV4-2 combines with J gene TRBJ1-1; D might be TRBD1 (5 bases). V lost 1 base and J 3 bases, leaving 9 bases between the germline ends. Germline-derived CDR1 and CDR2 are LGHNA and YNFKEQ. The CDR3 has 14 residues. The CDR3 loop is CASSQAQGHTEAFF. In DNA form, the CDR3 reads TGTGCCAGCAGCCAAGCCCAGGGTCACACTGAAGCTTTCTTT.

The chain combines TRBV9 with TRBJ1-3; D is possibly TRBD1 (6 bases). Germline loops: CDR1 SGDLS, CDR2 YYNGEE. Trimming cost V 3 bases and J 0 bases, with 7 bases left between them. CDR3 length equals 14 residues. This chain's CDR3 is CASSEDSSGNTIYF. The CDR3 DNA is TGTGCCAGCAGCGAGGACAGCTCTGGAAACACCATATATTTT.

The chain is built from TRBV7-9 and TRBJ2-3, with TRBD2 matching over 7 bases. Germline assignment: CDR1 SEHNR and CDR2 FQNEAQ (reference sequence). V gave up 1 base and J gave up 4 bases; unmatched junction bases: 8. The CDR3 extends over 16 amino acids. The CDR3 here is CASSLVSGERADTQYF. CDR3 nucleotide sequence: TGTGCCAGCAGCTTAGTGAGCGGGGAGCGGGCAGATACGCAGTATTTT.

J is TRBJ2-1 and V is TRBV19; 9 nucleotides align to TRBD1. The V gene end was trimmed by 8 bases and the J gene end by 5 bases; junction bases not matched to a gene: 7. The CDR3 runs 14 residues. Germline-derived CDR1 and CDR2 are LNHDA and SQIVND (reference sequence). CDR3 loop: CASPDRGGNNEQFF. Here the CDR3 DNA reads TGTGCCAGTCCCGACAGGGGGGGGAACAATGAGCAGTTCTTC.

The V and J genes are TRBV29-1 and TRBJ2-7; 8 nucleotides align to TRBD1. V lost 6 bases, J lost 6 bases, and 4 bases stayed unmatched. This CDR3 is built from 11 residues. Germline lookup yields CDR1 SQVTM and CDR2 ANQGSEA. The CDR3 nucleotides read TGCAGCGTCACTACAGGGGGCGAGCAGTACTTC. This sequence encodes CSVTTGGEQYF.

The genes are TRBV9 and TRBJ1-5; D gene ambiguous. The V end lost 4 bases, the J end lost 3 bases, and 14 bases lay between the germline ends. The CDR3 extends over 15 amino acids. CDR1 is SGDLS, CDR2 YYNGEE, per germline. The CDR3 DNA sequence: TGTGCCAGCAGCCCCCGACTAAGGGCCAATCAGCCCCAGCATTTT. Translating it yields CASSPRLRANQPQHF.

The V gene is TRBV11-3, the J gene TRBJ2-1, with D unresolved. The germline CDR1 and CDR2 sequences are SGHNT and YENEEA. The CDR3 contains 14 residues. The V and J ends lost 4 bases and 6 bases respectively, with 13 bases between them. The CDR3 DNA follows: TGTGCCAGCAGCTCCCCCCAAAAGCCCAATGAGCAGTTCTTC. Protein sequence: CASSSPQKPNEQFF.

CDR3: CASSLGGNTYNSPLHF. Written as DNA, the CDR3 is TGTGCCAGCAGCTTGGGGGGGAACACCTATAATTCACCCCTCCACTTT. The V gene is TRBV7-2, the J gene TRBJ1-6; D is perhaps TRBD1 (5 bases). Germline lookup yields CDR1 SGHTA and CDR2 FQGNSA. The CDR3 totals 16 residues. Trimming removed 3 bases from V and 2 bases from J, with 11 bases in between.

The chain combines TRBV11-3 with TRBJ2-2; 7 nucleotides align to TRBD2. There are 15 residues in the CDR3. The germline CDR1 and CDR2 sequences are SGHNT and YENEEA. J was trimmed by 7 bases and V by 5 bases; bases with no gene match: 10. The CDR3 loop is CASSPGSGEGGELFF. The CDR3 DNA is TGTGCCAGCAGCCCCGGAAGCGGGGAGGGCGGGGAGCTGTTTTTT.